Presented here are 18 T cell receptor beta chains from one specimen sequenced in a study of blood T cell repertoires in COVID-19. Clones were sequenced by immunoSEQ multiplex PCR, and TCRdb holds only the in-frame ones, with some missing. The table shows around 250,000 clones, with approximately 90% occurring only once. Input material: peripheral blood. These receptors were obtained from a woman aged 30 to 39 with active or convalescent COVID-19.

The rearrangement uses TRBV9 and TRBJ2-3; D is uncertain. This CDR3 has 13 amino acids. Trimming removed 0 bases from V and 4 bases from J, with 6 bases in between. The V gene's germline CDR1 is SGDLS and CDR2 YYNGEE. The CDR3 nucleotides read TGTGCCAGCAGCGTAGTAAATGCAGATACGCAGTATTTT. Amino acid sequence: CASSVVNADTQYF.

The CDR3 DNA sequence: TGCAGCGTTGAAGATATCGGGGGGCCTCAAGAGACCCAGTACTTC. Its protein is CSVEDIGGPQETQYF. The chain recombines TRBV29-1 with TRBJ2-5; D is possibly TRBD2 (7 bases). Trimming took 0 bases from V and 2 from J, leaving 13 bases between them. The CDR3 is 15 residues long. Germline V gene sequence: CDR1 SQVTM, CDR2 ANQGSEA.

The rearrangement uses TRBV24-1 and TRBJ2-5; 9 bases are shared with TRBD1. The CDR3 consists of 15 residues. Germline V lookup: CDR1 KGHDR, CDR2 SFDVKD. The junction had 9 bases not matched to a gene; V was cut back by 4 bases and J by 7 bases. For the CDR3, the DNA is TGTGCCACCAGTGACCCAGGACAGGGGTTGGGGACCCAGTACTTC. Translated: CATSDPGQGLGTQYF.

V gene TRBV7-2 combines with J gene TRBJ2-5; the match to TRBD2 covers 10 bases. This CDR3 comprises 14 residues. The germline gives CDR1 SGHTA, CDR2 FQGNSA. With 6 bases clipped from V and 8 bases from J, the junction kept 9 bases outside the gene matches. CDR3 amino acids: CASSQGASGGTQYF. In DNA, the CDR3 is TGTGCCAGCAGTCAAGGGGCTAGCGGGGGCACCCAGTACTTC.

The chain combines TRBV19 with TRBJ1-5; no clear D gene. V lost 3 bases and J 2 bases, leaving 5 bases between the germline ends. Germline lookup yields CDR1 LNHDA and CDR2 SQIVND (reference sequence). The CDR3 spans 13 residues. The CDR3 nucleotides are TGTGCCAGTAGTATTGAGGGCAATCAGCCCCAGCATTTT. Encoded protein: CASSIEGNQPQHF.

The CDR3: CAISEGQSSNQPQHF. The CDR3 DNA follows: TGTGCCATCAGTGAGGGACAGAGTAGCAATCAGCCCCAGCATTTT. This sequence joins TRBV10-3 and TRBJ1-5; a weak D match, TRBD1 (6 bases). The CDR3 consists of 15 residues. Deletions cut 2 bases from V and 0 bases from J, with 8 bases between. Germline CDR1 reads ENHRY; CDR2 reads SYGVKD.

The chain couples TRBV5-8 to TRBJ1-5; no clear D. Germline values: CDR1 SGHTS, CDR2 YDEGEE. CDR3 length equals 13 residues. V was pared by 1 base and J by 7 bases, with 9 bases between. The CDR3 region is CASSLRRVQPQHF. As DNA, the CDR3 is TGTGCCAGCAGCTTGCGGCGGGTGCAGCCCCAGCATTTT.

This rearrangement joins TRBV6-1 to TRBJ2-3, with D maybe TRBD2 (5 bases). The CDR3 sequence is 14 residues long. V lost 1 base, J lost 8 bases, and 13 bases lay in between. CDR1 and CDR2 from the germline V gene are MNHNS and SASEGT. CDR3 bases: TGTGCCAGCAGTGAAGGGACTTATCGTCTTACGCAGTATTTT. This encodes CASSEGTYRLTQYF.

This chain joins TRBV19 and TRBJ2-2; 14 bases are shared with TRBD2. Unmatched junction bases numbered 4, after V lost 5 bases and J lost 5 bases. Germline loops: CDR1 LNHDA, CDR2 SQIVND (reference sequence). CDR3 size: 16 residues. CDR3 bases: TGTGCCAGTAGTCCGGGACTAGCGGGGGCTACCGGGGAGCTGTTTTTT. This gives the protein CASSPGLAGATGELFF. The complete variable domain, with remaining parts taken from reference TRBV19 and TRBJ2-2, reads DGGITQSPKYLFRKEGQNVTLSCEQNLNHDAMYWYRQDPGQGLRLIYYSQIVNDFQKGDIAEGYSVSREKKESFPLTVTSAQKNPTAFYLCASSPGLAGATGELFFGEGSRLTVL.

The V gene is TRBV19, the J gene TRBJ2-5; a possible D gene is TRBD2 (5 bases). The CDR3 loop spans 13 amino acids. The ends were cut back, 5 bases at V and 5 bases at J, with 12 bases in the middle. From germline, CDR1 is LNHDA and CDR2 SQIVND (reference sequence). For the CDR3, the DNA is TGTGCCAGTAGTCCCGGGGATCGGGAGACCCAGTACTTC. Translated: CASSPGDRETQYF. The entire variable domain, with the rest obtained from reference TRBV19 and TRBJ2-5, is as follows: DGGITQSPKYLFRKEGQNVTLSCEQNLNHDAMYWYRQDPGQGLRLIYYSQIVNDFQKGDIAEGYSVSREKKESFPLTVTSAQKNPTAFYLCASSPGDRETQYFGPGTRLLVL.

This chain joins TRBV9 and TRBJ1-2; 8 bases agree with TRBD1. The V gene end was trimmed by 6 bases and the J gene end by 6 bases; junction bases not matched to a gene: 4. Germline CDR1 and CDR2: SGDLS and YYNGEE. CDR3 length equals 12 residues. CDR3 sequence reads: CASKDRANGYTF. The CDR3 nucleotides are TGTGCCAGCAAGGACAGGGCAAATGGCTACACCTTC. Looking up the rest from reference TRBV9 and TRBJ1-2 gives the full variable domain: DSGVTQTPKHLITATGQRVTLRCSPRSGDLSVYWYQQSLDQGLQFLIQYYNGEERAKGNILERFSAQQFPDLHSELNLSSLELGDSALYFCASKDRANGYTFGSGTRLTVV.

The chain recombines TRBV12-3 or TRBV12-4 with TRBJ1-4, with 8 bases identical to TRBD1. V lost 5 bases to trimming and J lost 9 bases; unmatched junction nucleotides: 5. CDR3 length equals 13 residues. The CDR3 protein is CASSGTGPQKLFF. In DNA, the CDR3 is TGTGCCAGCAGTGGGACAGGACCGCAAAAACTGTTTTTT.

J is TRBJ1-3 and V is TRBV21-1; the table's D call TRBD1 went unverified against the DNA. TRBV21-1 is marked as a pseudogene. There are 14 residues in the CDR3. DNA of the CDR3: TGTGCCCCTGACAGGGTCCACTCTGGAAACACCATATATTTT. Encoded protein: CAPDRVHSGNTIYF.

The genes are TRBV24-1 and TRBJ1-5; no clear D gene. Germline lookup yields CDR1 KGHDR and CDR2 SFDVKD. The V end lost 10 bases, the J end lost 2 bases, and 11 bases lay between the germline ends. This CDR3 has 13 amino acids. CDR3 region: CATGRSGNQPQHF. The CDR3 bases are TGTGCCACAGGGCGTAGCGGCAATCAGCCCCAGCATTTT.

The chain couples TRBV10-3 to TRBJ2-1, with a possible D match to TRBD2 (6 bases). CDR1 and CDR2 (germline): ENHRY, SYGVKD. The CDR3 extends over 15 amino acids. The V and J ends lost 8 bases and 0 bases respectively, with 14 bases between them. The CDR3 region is CAIAHRRDSYNEQFF. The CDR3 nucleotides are TGTGCCATCGCTCACAGGAGGGACTCCTACAATGAGCAGTTCTTC.

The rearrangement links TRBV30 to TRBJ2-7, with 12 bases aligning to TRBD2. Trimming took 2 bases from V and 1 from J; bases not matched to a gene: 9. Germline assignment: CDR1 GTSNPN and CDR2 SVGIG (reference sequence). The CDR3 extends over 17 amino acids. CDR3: CAWSLAPLAGGSYEQYF. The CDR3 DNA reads TGTGCCTGGAGTTTGGCCCCACTAGCGGGGGGTTCCTACGAGCAGTACTTC.

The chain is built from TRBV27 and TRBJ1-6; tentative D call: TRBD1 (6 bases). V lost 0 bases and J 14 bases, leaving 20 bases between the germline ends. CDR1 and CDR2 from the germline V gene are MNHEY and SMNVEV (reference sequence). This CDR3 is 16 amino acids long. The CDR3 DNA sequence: TGTGCCAGCAGTTTATCACTGGGACAAGCAATCGGTACCCTCCACTTT. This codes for CASSLSLGQAIGTLHF.

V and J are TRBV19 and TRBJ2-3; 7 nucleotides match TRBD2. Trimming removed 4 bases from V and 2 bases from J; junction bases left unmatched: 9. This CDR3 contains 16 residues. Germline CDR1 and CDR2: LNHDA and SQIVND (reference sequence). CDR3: CASSTYTSGVTDTQYF. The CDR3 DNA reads TGTGCCAGTAGTACGTACACGAGCGGGGTCACAGATACGCAGTATTTT.